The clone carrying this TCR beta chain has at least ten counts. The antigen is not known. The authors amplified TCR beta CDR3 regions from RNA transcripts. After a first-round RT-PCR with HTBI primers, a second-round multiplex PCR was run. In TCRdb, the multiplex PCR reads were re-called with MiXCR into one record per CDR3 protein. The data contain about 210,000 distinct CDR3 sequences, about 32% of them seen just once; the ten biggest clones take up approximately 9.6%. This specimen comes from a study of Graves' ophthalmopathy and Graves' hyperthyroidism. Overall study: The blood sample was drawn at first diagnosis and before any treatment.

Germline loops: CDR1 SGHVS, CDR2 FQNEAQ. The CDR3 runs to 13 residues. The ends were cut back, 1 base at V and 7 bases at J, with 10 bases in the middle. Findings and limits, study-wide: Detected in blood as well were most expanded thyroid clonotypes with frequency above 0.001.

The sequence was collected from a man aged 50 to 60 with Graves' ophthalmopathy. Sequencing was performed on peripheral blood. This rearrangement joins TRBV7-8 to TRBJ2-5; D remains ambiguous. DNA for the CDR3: TGTGCCAGCAGCTTAGGGGTGGATGTGACCCAGTACTTC. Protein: CASSLGVDVTQYF.